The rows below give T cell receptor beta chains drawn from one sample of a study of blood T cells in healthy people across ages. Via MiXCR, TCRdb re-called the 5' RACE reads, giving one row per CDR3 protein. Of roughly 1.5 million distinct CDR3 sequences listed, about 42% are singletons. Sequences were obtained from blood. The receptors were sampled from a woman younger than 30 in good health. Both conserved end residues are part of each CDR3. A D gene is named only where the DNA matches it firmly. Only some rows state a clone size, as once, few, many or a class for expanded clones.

CDR3aa: CASSFYRREGAFF; CDR3nt: TGTGCCAGCAGCTTCTACAGGCGAGAGGGGGCTTTCTTT; len: 13; v_gene: TRBV5-8; abundance: NA; j_gene: TRBJ1-1; d_gene: NA
CDR3aa: CASSPTSEETQYF; CDR3nt: TGTGCCAGCAGTCCGACTAGCGAGGAGACCCAGTACTTC; len: 13; v_gene: TRBV27; abundance: many; j_gene: TRBJ2-5; d_gene: TRBD2
CDR3aa: CASSRGTSYEQYF; CDR3nt: TGTGCCAGCAGCCGCGGGACTAGCTACGAGCAGTACTTC; len: 13; v_gene: TRBV19; abundance: many; j_gene: TRBJ2-7; d_gene: TRBD2
CDR3aa: CASSFKTTHETQYF; CDR3nt: TGTGCCAGCAGTTTCAAGACAACGCACGAGACCCAGTACTTC; len: 14; v_gene: TRBV12-3/TRBV12-4; abundance: NA; j_gene: TRBJ2-5; d_gene: NA
CDR3aa: CSAREQVRGRNSPPHF; CDR3nt: TGCAGTGCTAGAGAACAGGTTCGGGGGAGAAATTCACCCCCCCACTTT; len: 16; v_gene: TRBV20-1; abundance: NA; j_gene: TRBJ1-6; d_gene: NA
CDR3aa: CASRRTSGDFYNEQFF; CDR3nt: TGTGCCAGCAGGAGGACTAGCGGGGATTTCTACAATGAGCAGTTCTTC; len: 16; v_gene: TRBV6-5; abundance: NA; j_gene: TRBJ2-1; d_gene: TRBD2
CDR3aa: CASGTLAGGYTGELFF; CDR3nt: TGTGCTAGTGGCACGCTAGCGGGGGGGTACACCGGGGAGCTGTTTTTT; len: 16; v_gene: TRBV12-5; abundance: NA; j_gene: TRBJ2-2; d_gene: TRBD2
CDR3aa: CASSTGTGNSPYF; CDR3nt: TGTGCCAGCAGTACCGGGACAGGGAACTCCCCGTACTTC; len: 13; v_gene: TRBV3-1; abundance: NA; j_gene: TRBJ2-5; d_gene: TRBD1
CDR3aa: CASTRTPLDSTSHYGYTF; CDR3nt: TGTGCCAGCACCCGAACTCCCTTAGACAGTACTTCGCACTATGGCTACACCTTC; len: 18; v_gene: TRBV7-9; abundance: NA; j_gene: TRBJ1-2; d_gene: NA
CDR3aa: CASSPGIDEQFF; CDR3nt: TGTGCCAGCAGCCCGGGGATCGATGAGCAGTTCTTC; len: 12; v_gene: TRBV9; abundance: NA; j_gene: TRBJ2-1; d_gene: NA
CDR3aa: CASSEPGRTEAFF; CDR3nt: TGTGCCAGCAGTGAGCCGGGACGGACTGAAGCTTTCTTT; len: 13; v_gene: TRBV25-1; abundance: NA; j_gene: TRBJ1-1; d_gene: NA
CDR3aa: CASSYFRVSSETQYF; CDR3nt: TGTGCCAGCAGTTACTTCCGGGTCTCAAGCGAGACCCAGTACTTC; len: 15; v_gene: TRBV6-2/TRBV6-3; abundance: few; j_gene: TRBJ2-5; d_gene: NA
CDR3aa: CASSSDRAYHGYTF; CDR3nt: TGTGCCAGCAGCTCAGACAGGGCGTACCATGGCTACACCTTC; len: 14; v_gene: TRBV6-6; abundance: few; j_gene: TRBJ1-2; d_gene: TRBD1
CDR3aa: CASSEGQVVGEQFF; CDR3nt: TGCGCCAGCAGTGAGGGACAGGTGGTAGGAGAGCAGTTCTTC; len: 14; v_gene: TRBV4-1; abundance: few; j_gene: TRBJ2-1; d_gene: TRBD1
CDR3aa: CASTLAGAPETQYF; CDR3nt: TGTGCCAGCACTTTAGCGGGAGCTCCAGAGACCCAGTACTTC; len: 14; v_gene: TRBV6-5; abundance: few; j_gene: TRBJ2-5; d_gene: TRBD2
CDR3aa: CASSQDLTAPLHF; CDR3nt: TGCGCCAGCAGCCAAGATCTTACAGCACCCCTCCACTTT; len: 13; v_gene: TRBV4-3; abundance: NA; j_gene: TRBJ1-6; d_gene: NA
CDR3aa: CASSRGGLPETQYF; CDR3nt: TGTGCCAGCAGCAGAGGGGGACTACCTGAGACCCAGTACTTC; len: 14; v_gene: TRBV27; abundance: NA; j_gene: TRBJ2-5; d_gene: NA
CDR3aa: CASSLIPPSGANVLTF; CDR3nt: TGTGCCAGCAGTTTAATCCCCCCCTCGGGGGCCAACGTCCTGACTTTC; len: 16; v_gene: TRBV6-5; abundance: NA; j_gene: TRBJ2-6; d_gene: NA
CDR3aa: CSVGDRAGRAFF; CDR3nt: TGCAGCGTAGGGGACAGGGCAGGAAGGGCTTTCTTT; len: 12; v_gene: TRBV29-1; abundance: NA; j_gene: TRBJ1-1; d_gene: TRBD1
CDR3aa: CASTTGGGSPLHF; CDR3nt: TGTGCCAGCACCACAGGGGGCGGTTCACCCCTCCACTTT; len: 13; v_gene: TRBV25-1; abundance: NA; j_gene: TRBJ1-6; d_gene: TRBD1
CDR3aa: CASTLRTGTGPDTQYF; CDR3nt: TGTGCCAGCACCTTACGAACCGGGACAGGACCAGATACGCAGTATTTT; len: 16; v_gene: TRBV7-2; abundance: few; j_gene: TRBJ2-3; d_gene: TRBD1
CDR3aa: CASSTRQSQETQYF; CDR3nt: TGCGCCAGCAGCACCCGACAGAGCCAAGAGACCCAGTACTTC; len: 14; v_gene: TRBV4-1; abundance: NA; j_gene: TRBJ2-5; d_gene: NA
CDR3aa: CASSGQGYGGTDTQYF; CDR3nt: TGTGCCAGCAGCGGTCAGGGTTACGGGGGCACAGATACGCAGTATTTT; len: 16; v_gene: TRBV9; abundance: few; j_gene: TRBJ2-3; d_gene: NA
CDR3aa: CASSLTPGGLSTDTQYF; CDR3nt: TGTGCCAGCAGCTTAACGCCGGGGGGCCTCTCCACAGATACGCAGTATTTT; len: 17; v_gene: TRBV7-3; abundance: NA; j_gene: TRBJ2-3; d_gene: NA
CDR3aa: CSAGLAGQYNEQFF; CDR3nt: TGCAGTGCCGGACTAGCGGGCCAGTACAATGAGCAGTTCTTC; len: 14; v_gene: TRBV20-1; abundance: NA; j_gene: TRBJ2-1; d_gene: TRBD2
CDR3aa: CSAKDRANYGYTF; CDR3nt: TGCAGTGCTAAGGACAGGGCTAACTATGGCTACACCTTC; len: 13; v_gene: TRBV20-1; abundance: NA; j_gene: TRBJ1-2; d_gene: TRBD1
CDR3aa: CASTAGPGGYTF; CDR3nt: TGTGCCAGCACGGCAGGGCCCGGCGGCTACACCTTC; len: 12; v_gene: TRBV6-2/TRBV6-3; abundance: few; j_gene: TRBJ1-2; d_gene: NA
CDR3aa: CASSVTGSGANVLTF; CDR3nt: TGTGCCAGCAGCGTCACAGGCTCTGGGGCCAACGTCCTGACTTTC; len: 15; v_gene: TRBV9; abundance: many; j_gene: TRBJ2-6; d_gene: NA
CDR3aa: CASSQDFGGQAYEQYF; CDR3nt: TGCGCCAGCAGCCAAGATTTCGGGGGGCAGGCCTACGAGCAGTACTTC; len: 16; v_gene: TRBV4-3; abundance: few; j_gene: TRBJ2-7; d_gene: NA
CDR3aa: CASSLGGSFTDTQYF; CDR3nt: TGTGCCAGCAGCTTAGGCGGATCCTTCACAGATACGCAGTATTTT; len: 15; v_gene: TRBV7-2; abundance: few; j_gene: TRBJ2-3; d_gene: NA
CDR3aa: CASSDTSGGYNEQFF; CDR3nt: TGTGCCAGCAGTGACACTAGCGGGGGATATAATGAGCAGTTCTTC; len: 15; v_gene: TRBV6-4; abundance: NA; j_gene: TRBJ2-1; d_gene: TRBD2
CDR3aa: CSADDSSYEQYF; CDR3nt: TGCAGTGCCGACGACTCGTCCTACGAGCAGTACTTC; len: 12; v_gene: TRBV20-1; abundance: many; j_gene: TRBJ2-7; d_gene: NA
CDR3aa: CASSAYYRDSYNEQFF; CDR3nt: TGTGCCAGCAGCGCATACTACCGGGACTCCTACAATGAGCAGTTCTTC; len: 16; v_gene: TRBV12-3/TRBV12-4; abundance: NA; j_gene: TRBJ2-1; d_gene: NA
CDR3aa: CASSATGGNQPQHF; CDR3nt: TGTGCCAGCAGCGCGACAGGGGGTAATCAGCCCCAGCATTTT; len: 14; v_gene: TRBV9; abundance: many; j_gene: TRBJ1-5; d_gene: TRBD1
CDR3aa: CASSWPPGLSSYNEQFF; CDR3nt: TGCGCCAGCAGCTGGCCCCCTGGCCTGAGCTCCTACAATGAGCAGTTCTTC; len: 17; v_gene: TRBV5-1; abundance: few; j_gene: TRBJ2-1; d_gene: NA
CDR3aa: CASSEWGANEKLFF; CDR3nt: TGTGCCAGCAGTGAGTGGGGGGCTAATGAAAAACTGTTTTTT; len: 14; v_gene: TRBV7-9; abundance: NA; j_gene: TRBJ1-4; d_gene: NA
CDR3aa: CASSSGGLGNQPQHF; CDR3nt: TGTGCCAGCAGCTCAGGGGGTCTGGGCAATCAGCCCCAGCATTTT; len: 15; v_gene: TRBV7-8; abundance: NA; j_gene: TRBJ1-5; d_gene: TRBD1
CDR3aa: CASSQVTGGSPLHF; CDR3nt: TGCGCCAGCAGCCAAGTGACAGGGGGTTCACCCCTCCACTTT; len: 14; v_gene: TRBV4-1; abundance: once; j_gene: TRBJ1-6; d_gene: TRBD1
CDR3aa: CSAREHAGTYEQYF; CDR3nt: TGCAGTGCTAGAGAACACGCAGGTACCTACGAGCAGTACTTC; len: 14; v_gene: TRBV20-1; abundance: NA; j_gene: TRBJ2-7; d_gene: NA
CDR3aa: CASSDTGSGDTQYF; CDR3nt: TGTGCCAGCAGTGACACAGGGTCGGGAGATACGCAGTATTTT; len: 14; v_gene: TRBV6-6; abundance: NA; j_gene: TRBJ2-3; d_gene: NA
CDR3aa: CSARDLRESQNEQYF; CDR3nt: TGCAGTGCTAGAGATCTGCGGGAGAGTCAAAACGAGCAGTACTTC; len: 15; v_gene: TRBV20-1; abundance: NA; j_gene: TRBJ2-7; d_gene: TRBD2
CDR3aa: CASSQGSRTSAFF; CDR3nt: TGTGCCAGCAGCCAAGGCAGTAGGACATCGGCTTTCTTT; len: 13; v_gene: TRBV3-1; abundance: NA; j_gene: TRBJ1-1; d_gene: NA
CDR3aa: CASSQDRTGGTYNEQFF; CDR3nt: TGTGCCAGCAGCCAAGATCGAACCGGGGGGACTTACAATGAGCAGTTCTTC; len: 17; v_gene: TRBV3-1; abundance: few; j_gene: TRBJ2-1; d_gene: TRBD2
CDR3aa: CASSYSIPRNNEQYF; CDR3nt: TGTGCCAGCAGTTACTCGATCCCCAGGAACAATGAGCAGTACTTC; len: 15; v_gene: TRBV6-5; abundance: few; j_gene: TRBJ2-5; d_gene: NA
CDR3aa: CASSPSDSYNEQFF; CDR3nt: TGTGCCAGCAGTCCCAGCGACTCCTACAATGAGCAGTTCTTC; len: 14; v_gene: TRBV12-3/TRBV12-4; abundance: NA; j_gene: TRBJ2-1; d_gene: NA
CDR3aa: CASSLFTYNSPLHF; CDR3nt: TGTGCCAGCAGTTTATTTACCTATAATTCACCCCTCCACTTT; len: 14; v_gene: TRBV28; abundance: few; j_gene: TRBJ1-6; d_gene: NA
CDR3aa: CSVDPWTGGEGYTF; CDR3nt: TGCAGCGTTGACCCCTGGACAGGAGGGGAAGGCTACACCTTC; len: 14; v_gene: TRBV29-1; abundance: few; j_gene: TRBJ1-2; d_gene: TRBD1
CDR3aa: CASSPTPQDTQYF; CDR3nt: TGCGCCAGCAGCCCTACCCCACAAGATACGCAGTATTTT; len: 13; v_gene: TRBV4-1; abundance: few; j_gene: TRBJ2-3; d_gene: NA
CDR3aa: CASSRWAGSTDTQYF; CDR3nt: TGCGCCAGCAGCCGGTGGGCGGGGAGCACAGATACGCAGTATTTT; len: 15; v_gene: TRBV4-3; abundance: NA; j_gene: TRBJ2-3; d_gene: NA